One sample yielded the 14 T cell receptor beta chains listed below, sequenced in a study of T cell repertoires in cytomegalovirus infection. These TCRs' antigens remain unknown. MiXCR, run by TCRdb on the reads, gives a single entry per CDR3 protein. There are under 450,000 distinct CDR3 sequences in the sample; about 35% occur only once, and approximately 15% lies in the top ten. This specimen was cultured PBMCs, taken from culture after CMV antigen stimulation. These receptors were collected from a human donor in good health (CMV status not recorded). Some clones in this sample may be carry-over from other donors' samples.

The chain is built from TRBV10-3 and TRBJ1-2, with D possibly being TRBD1 (5 bases). The CDR3 runs 14 residues. The V gene lost 2 bases and the J gene lost 7 bases, with 14 bases spanning the gap. Per germline, CDR1 ENHRY and CDR2 SYGVKD. CDR3 residues: CAISETGGDSGYTF. CDR3 DNA: TGTGCCATCAGTGAGACGGGAGGGGACTCTGGCTACACCTTC.

This clonotype was counted ten times or more. J is TRBJ2-5 and V is TRBV7-2; tentatively, D is TRBD2 (6 bases). CDR1 and CDR2 (germline): SGHTA, FQGNSA. The germline V and J ends were trimmed by 3 bases and 2 bases, with 10 bases remaining between them. This CDR3 region has 14 residues. CDR3 region: CASSLGDFQETQYF. CDR3 bases: TGTGCCAGCAGCTTGGGGGACTTTCAAGAGACCCAGTACTTC.

CDR3 bases: TGTGCGACCAAAGTCAGCTCTGGGGCCAACGTCCTGACTTTC. Translation gives CATKVSSGANVLTF. The rearrangement joins TRBV7-9 to TRBJ2-6, with D unresolved. This CDR3 contains 14 residues. Germline CDR1 is SEHNR and CDR2 is FQNEAQ (reference sequence).

This clonotype was seen a few times. This chain connects TRBV6-2 or TRBV6-3 to TRBJ2-4; 11 bases agree with TRBD2. There are 18 residues in the CDR3. From germline, CDR1 is MNHEY and CDR2 SVGEGT. V shed 5 bases and J 0 bases; nucleotides not matched to a gene: 9. The CDR3 loop reads CASSQPPTSGTAKNIQYF. The CDR3 DNA is TGTGCCAGCAGTCAGCCTCCGACTAGCGGGACAGCCAAAAACATTCAGTACTTC.

The CDR3 bases are TGTGCCAGTGGACAGGGGAATTGGGCCCAGCATTTT. It translates to CASGQGNWAQHF. The chain has TRBV19 and TRBJ1-5, with TRBD1 identical over 9 bases. Germline CDR1 is LNHDA and CDR2 is SQIVND (reference sequence). CDR3 length equals 12 residues. V lost 8 bases, J lost 11 bases, and 7 bases stayed unmatched. Based on the CDR3 plus reference TRBV19 and TRBJ1-5, the full variable domain is DGGITQSPKYLFRKEGQNVTLSCEQNLNHDAMYWYRQDPGQGLRLIYYSQIVNDFQKGDIAEGYSVSREKKESFPLTVTSAQKNPTAFYLCASGQGNWAQHFGDGTRLSIL.

A few counts support this clonotype. The CDR3, as DNA: TGTGCCAGCAGTTTGTTCGGAGAAGCTTTCTTT. Its protein is CASSLFGEAFF. The rearrangement uses TRBV27 and TRBJ1-1; D is undetermined. Trimming shortened V by 3 bases and J by 8 bases, and 7 bases separated the two germline ends. The CDR3 sequence is 11 residues long. CDR1 is MNHEY, CDR2 SMNVEV, per germline (reference sequence).

As concerns this clonotype: This may come from a read error, since a much larger clone is one base off. The chain combines TRBV7-6 with TRBJ2-1; TRBD2 matches at 13 bases. Germline V CDR1 and CDR2: SGHVS, FNYEAQ. The CDR3 covers 16 residues. The CDR3 is CASSSLAGGSYYEQFF. The CDR3 bases are TGTGCCAGCAGCTCACTAGCGGGAGGGTCCTACTATGAGCAGTTCTTC.

The chain couples TRBV12-3 or TRBV12-4 to TRBJ2-7, with a possible D match to TRBD2 (6 bases). The CDR3 sequence is 13 residues long. V was trimmed by 4 bases and J by 4 bases, leaving 11 bases between them. CDR3 bases: TGTGCCAGCAGTTCCGGGACTGTATACGAGCAGTACGTC. It codes for CASSSGTVYEQYV.

This clonotype has a handful of counts. This rearrangement joins TRBV6-2 or TRBV6-3 to TRBJ1-2, with D unresolved. CDR1 and CDR2 (germline): MNHEY, SVGEGT. Deletions cut 4 bases from V and 6 bases from J, with 6 bases between. The CDR3 has 11 residues. This CDR3 reads CASSSGNGYTF. CDR3 sequence (DNA): TGTGCCAGCAGTTCCGGGAATGGCTACACCTTC.

This clonotype appeared a few times. This chain links TRBV6-5 with TRBJ2-1; 14 bases map to TRBD2. J was trimmed by 7 bases and V by 4 bases; bases with no gene match: 6. Germline CDR1 MNHEY, CDR2 SVGAGI. This CDR3 is built from 16 residues. The CDR3 coding sequence is TGTGCCAGCAGTTCCGGACTAGCGGGAGGATGGAATGAGCAGTTCTTC. Amino acid sequence: CASSSGLAGGWNEQFF.

V gene TRBV2 combines with J gene TRBJ1-1; no reliable D call. Deletions cut 1 base from V and 3 bases from J, with 0 bases between. The germline CDR1 and CDR2 sequences are SNHLY and FYNNEI. The length of the CDR3 is 11 residues. The CDR3 nucleotides read TGTGCCAGCAGTGAAGACACTGAAGCTTTCTTT. Translation: CASSEDTEAFF.

V and J are TRBV9 and TRBJ1-4, with a tentative D call TRBD1 (5 bases). The germline V and J ends were trimmed by 2 bases and 3 bases, with 11 bases remaining between them. This CDR3 comprises 15 residues. Per the germline V gene, CDR1 is SGDLS and CDR2 is YYNGEE. CDR3 in DNA: TGTGCCAGCAGCGTCACAGGACTGCCTAATGAAAAACTGTTTTTT. Protein sequence: CASSVTGLPNEKLFF.

This clonotype has a count of ten or more. The genes are TRBV28 and TRBJ2-7, with 9 positions matching TRBD2. With 4 bases clipped from V and 5 bases from J, the junction kept 12 bases outside the gene matches. Looked up from germline, CDR1 is MDHEN and CDR2 is SYDVKM. This CDR3 has 16 residues. CDR3 region: CASSSPGAGGAHEQYF. DNA of the CDR3: TGTGCCAGCAGTTCACCGGGGGCGGGAGGGGCCCACGAGCAGTACTTC.

The genes are TRBV24-1 and TRBJ2-1; 7 nucleotides agree with TRBD1. The CDR3 runs 16 residues. Germline V CDR1 and CDR2: KGHDR, SFDVKD. Trimming removed 0 bases from V and 6 bases from J; junction bases left unmatched: 7. CDR3 protein: CATSDLTPGQFNEQFF. The CDR3 coding sequence is TGTGCCACCAGTGATTTGACTCCGGGACAGTTCAATGAGCAGTTCTTC.